A selection of T cell receptor beta chains follows, all from one sample in a study of breast tumors, draining lymph nodes, adjacent tissues. TCRdb re-called the multiplex PCR reads with MiXCR, one entry per CDR3 protein. The sample has some 25,000 distinct CDR3 sequences; roughly 21% are singletons. Sequencing used breast tumor tissue. The source of these receptors is a female donor with breast cancer. Some clones in this sample may be carry-over from other donors' samples. Each CDR3 is given with its conserved first and last residue. D genes are given only for firm matches. A clone size is listed for some rows: how often the clone was seen (once, few, many), or a class if it is expanded.

TRBV25-1,TRBD1,many,TRBJ1-4,CASSERTGTGNEKLFF,TGTGCCAGCAGTGAAAGAACCGGGACAGGGAATGAAAAACTGTTTTTT
TRBV28,.,many,TRBJ1-3,CASSSQRSGNTIYF,TGTGCCAGCAGTTCCCAACGCTCTGGAAACACCATATATTTT
TRBV6-5,.,many,TRBJ2-7,CASTSVGAPYEQYF,TGTGCCAGCACCTCGGTAGGGGCCCCCTACGAGCAGTACTTC
TRBV7-3,.,many,TRBJ2-3,CASSSGRTDTQYF,TGTGCCAGCAGCTCTGGACGGACAGATACGCAGTATTTT
TRBV24-1,.,many,TRBJ2-3,CATSAGQGLLTDTQYF,TGTGCCACCAGTGCGGGGCAGGGACTGCTGACAGATACGCAGTATTTT
TRBV14,.,many,TRBJ2-3,CASSPGERSISDTQYF,TGTGCCAGCAGCCCCGGTGAGCGGAGTATATCAGATACGCAGTATTTT
TRBV27,TRBD2,many,TRBJ2-1,CASSTLAGGPYEQFF,TGTGCCAGCAGTACCCTAGCGGGAGGGCCATATGAGCAGTTCTTC
TRBV9,.,many,TRBJ2-2,CASSVGGSTNTGELFF,TGTGCCAGCAGCGTAGGTGGGAGTACGAACACCGGGGAGCTGTTTTTT
TRBV11-2,.,many,TRBJ2-3,CASSLGQGQRTDTQYF,TGTGCCAGCAGCTTAGGGCAGGGTCAGCGCACAGATACGCAGTATTTT
TRBV10-3,.,many,TRBJ2-1,CAITSSLGNEQFF,TGTGCCATCACCTCTTCCCTCGGCAATGAGCAGTTCTTC
TRBV7-2,.,many,TRBJ2-7,CASSPMGSPTYEQYF,TGTGCCAGCAGCCCAATGGGCTCCCCGACCTACGAGCAGTACTTC
TRBV7-9,.,.,TRBJ2-7,CASRKRGNDEQYF,TGTGCCAGCAGAAAGCGCGGGAACGACGAGCAGTACTTC
TRBV12-1,.,few,TRBJ2-7,CASSFVSPGRDRGMNAYEQYF,TGTGCCAGCAGCTTTGTCTCGCCGGGAAGGGACAGGGGGATGAACGCCTACGAGCAGTACTTC
TRBV11-1,.,.,TRBJ2-1,CASTPAGEPWYNEQLF,TGTGCCAGCACCCCAGCAGGAGAGCCATGGTACAATGAGCAGCTCTTC
TRBV5-4,TRBD1,many,TRBJ2-5,CASSLKGAEKTQYF,TGTGCCAGCAGCTTAAAGGGGGCTGAAAAGACCCAGTACTTC
TRBV6-2/TRBV6-3,TRBD1,many,TRBJ1-5,CASSSGQGNQPQHF,TGTGCCAGCAGTTCGGGACAGGGAAATCAGCCCCAGCATTTT
TRBV5-5,TRBD2,.,TRBJ2-3,CASSFDLAGVTDTQYF,TGTGCCAGCAGCTTTGACCTAGCGGGGGTCACAGATACGCAGTATTTT
TRBV5-4,.,many,TRBJ2-7,CASSLEAGNPREQYF,TGTGCCAGCAGCTTGGAGGCGGGGAACCCGAGAGAGCAGTACTTC
TRBV5-4,.,.,TRBJ1-1,CASSSTPWASTEAFF,TGTGCCAGCAGTTCGACCCCGTGGGCGAGCACTGAAGCTTTCTTT
TRBV12-3/TRBV12-4,.,many,TRBJ1-4,CASRSLGKLFF,TGTGCCAGCAGATCCCTCGGAAAACTGTTTTTT
TRBV4-2,.,few,TRBJ1-5,CASSQLEGVNLPNQPQHF,TGTGCCAGCAGCCAGCTCGAGGGGGTAAATTTACCCAATCAGCCCCAGCATTTT
TRBV24-1,TRBD2,many,TRBJ2-7,CATSDWTSYEQYF,TGTGCCACCAGTGACTGGACTAGCTACGAGCAGTACTTC
TRBV29-1,.,.,TRBJ1-1,CSVAVGGAEAFF,TGCAGCGTTGCGGTGGGTGGCGCTGAAGCTTTCTTT
TRBV5-1,.,many,TRBJ1-2,CASSLAREGYTF,TGCGCCAGCAGCTTGGCAAGAGAGGGCTACACCTTC
TRBV11-3,.,many,TRBJ2-3,CASSSVCLRFSTDTQYF,TGTGCCAGCAGCTCTGTCTGTCTCCGTTTCAGCACAGATACGCAGTATTTT
TRBV29-1,.,.,TRBJ1-1,CSVVGGVGNTEAFF,TGCAGCGTTGTTGGAGGGGTGGGAAACACTGAAGCTTTCTTT
TRBV3-1,.,many,TRBJ2-1,CASSQAVAYNEQFF,TGTGCCAGCAGCCAAGCAGTAGCGTACAATGAGCAGTTCTTC
TRBV20-1,.,medium-sized,TRBJ1-2,CSARDPGGTKGYTF,TGCAGTGCTAGAGATCCGGGGGGCACGAAGGGCTACACCTTC
TRBV14,TRBD2,many,TRBJ2-1,CASSQPTSGRSWGEQFF,TGTGCCAGCAGCCAACCTACTAGCGGGAGGTCCTGGGGTGAGCAGTTCTTC
TRBV7-9,.,many,TRBJ2-1,CASSQTRTSLSYNEQFF,TGTGCCAGCAGTCAGACCAGGACTTCACTCTCCTACAATGAGCAGTTCTTC
TRBV7-9,.,many,TRBJ2-2,CASSLTANTGELFF,TGTGCCAGCAGCTTGACAGCGAACACCGGGGAGCTGTTTTTT
TRBV11-2,.,many,TRBJ1-4,CASSPAGAINEKLFF,TGTGCCAGCAGCCCTGCGGGGGCGATTAATGAAAAACTGTTTTTT
TRBV19,TRBD1,many,TRBJ2-6,CASSIRQGRSGANVLTF,TGTGCCAGTAGTATTCGACAGGGCCGCTCTGGGGCCAACGTCCTGACTTTC
TRBV20-1,.,many,TRBJ2-7,CSASLPNYEQYF,TGCAGTGCTTCCCTGCCAAACTACGAGCAGTACTTC
TRBV2,.,many,TRBJ2-1,CASSEASDKSYNEQFF,TGTGCCAGCAGTGAAGCCTCGGACAAGTCCTACAATGAGCAGTTCTTC
TRBV10-3,.,many,TRBJ2-7,CAISEIAAQGRGEQYF,TGTGCCATCAGTGAGATAGCGGCCCAAGGTCGGGGCGAGCAGTACTTC
TRBV9,TRBD2,many,TRBJ2-5,CASSATSGAGETQYF,TGTGCCAGCAGCGCGACTAGCGGAGCCGGGGAGACCCAGTACTTC
TRBV25-1,.,many,TRBJ2-1,CASSVGGGHNEQFF,TGTGCCAGCAGTGTTGGCGGGGGCCACAATGAGCAGTTCTTC
TRBV4-1,.,.,TRBJ1-6,CASSQGQALGSPLHF,TGCGCCAGCAGCCAAGGACAGGCCCTCGGTTCACCCCTCCACTTT
TRBV5-4,TRBD2,many,TRBJ2-5,CASSFIAGGRLRETQYF,TGTGCCAGCAGCTTTATCGCGGGAGGGCGTCTGAGGGAGACCCAGTACTTC
TRBV19,TRBD1,many,TRBJ2-7,CASSGDSWYEQYF,TGTGCCAGTAGTGGGGACAGCTGGTACGAGCAGTACTTC
TRBV20-1,.,many,TRBJ1-5,CSARLQGGSNQPQHF,TGCAGTGCTAGGTTACAGGGAGGTAGCAATCAGCCCCAGCATTTT
TRBV14,.,many,TRBJ2-2,CASSQERRGELFF,TGTGCCAGCAGCCAAGAAAGGAGGGGGGAGCTGTTTTTT
TRBV20-1,.,many,TRBJ2-1,CSASTPGHSYNEQFF,TGCAGTGCTAGTACCCCGGGGCACTCCTACAATGAGCAGTTCTTC
TRBV5-1,TRBD1,few,TRBJ1-1,CASSTGQGRTEAFF,TGCGCCAGCAGCACGGGACAGGGGCGGACTGAAGCTTTCTTT
TRBV5-6,TRBD2,once,TRBJ2-1,CASSLYGLADNEQFF,TGTGCCAGCAGCTTGTATGGACTAGCGGACAATGAGCAGTTCTTC
TRBV20-1,TRBD2,many,TRBJ2-4,CSARYSRTSGRARAKNIQYF,TGCAGTGCTAGATACTCCCGGACTAGCGGGAGGGCTAGGGCCAAAAACATTCAGTACTTC
TRBV20-1,TRBD1,many,TRBJ2-1,CSAPYRGSYNEQFF,TGCAGTGCTCCTTACAGGGGTTCCTACAATGAGCAGTTCTTC
TRBV24-1,.,many,TRBJ1-2,CATSRGDGYTF,TGTGCCACCAGTAGGGGAGATGGCTACACCTTC
TRBV12-3/TRBV12-4,TRBD1,many,TRBJ1-5,CASSLEGASQPQHF,TGTGCCAGCAGTTTAGAGGGGGCAAGTCAGCCCCAGCATTTT
TRBV24-1,TRBD2,many,TRBJ2-1,CATSDLSGKNEQFF,TGTGCCACCAGTGATCTGAGCGGGAAAAATGAGCAGTTCTTC
TRBV20-1,.,.,TRBJ2-1,CSARDDRSFSGRPSYNEQFF,TGCAGTGCTAGAGATGACAGGTCCTTCTCTGGGAGACCCTCCTACAATGAGCAGTTCTTC
TRBV5-1,TRBD2,many,TRBJ2-2,CASSLSGVLTGELFF,TGCGCCAGCAGCTTGAGCGGGGTTTTGACCGGGGAGCTGTTTTTT
TRBV11-2,TRBD1,many,TRBJ2-1,CASSKTGTDNEQFF,TGTGCCAGCAGCAAAACCGGGACAGACAATGAGCAGTTCTTC
TRBV28,.,many,TRBJ1-2,CASSAGLRKYGYTF,TGTGCCAGCAGTGCTGGGTTACGAAAATATGGCTACACCTTC
TRBV20-1,.,many,TRBJ1-2,CSARDSPYGYTF,TGCAGTGCTAGAGACAGCCCTTATGGCTACACCTTC
TRBV6-1,TRBD2,.,TRBJ2-4,CASSEAREGLTKNIQYF,TGTGCCAGCAGTGAAGCGAGGGAGGGTTTAACCAAAAACATTCAGTACTTC
TRBV2,.,many,TRBJ2-6,CASSEGVSGANVLTF,TGTGCCAGCAGTGAAGGGGTCTCTGGGGCCAACGTCCTGACTTTC
TRBV6-1,.,many,TRBJ2-7,CASSEVWDSYEQYF,TGTGCCAGCAGTGAAGTATGGGATTCCTACGAGCAGTACTTC